These 29 T cell receptor beta chains were all obtained from the same sample, sequenced in a study of T cell changes during pregnancy in multiple sclerosis. Sequencing used immunoSEQ multiplex PCR; TCRdb keeps in-frame clones, though not all of them. The data contain under 70,000 clones, around 92% of them singletons. This specimen was peripheral blood, taken in the third trimester of pregnancy. The receptors stem from a female donor in good health, enrolled as a control in a pregnancy study.

This chain links TRBV2 with TRBJ2-2, with 8 bases aligning to TRBD1. The CDR3 totals 17 residues. V shed 6 bases and J 5 bases; nucleotides not matched to a gene: 14. CDR1 is SNHLY and CDR2 is FYNNEI in the germline V gene. The CDR3 loop reads CASRNYQTGARTGELFF. In DNA, the CDR3 is TGTGCCAGCAGGAACTACCAGACAGGGGCAAGAACCGGGGAGCTGTTTTTT.

The genes are TRBV9 and TRBJ2-3; D gene uncertain. V was pared by 4 bases and J by 5 bases, with 8 bases between. The CDR3 consists of 12 residues. Looked up from germline, CDR1 is SGDLS and CDR2 is YYNGEE. The CDR3 DNA reads as TGTGCCAGCAGCCCACATAAAGATACGCAGTATTTT. As protein: CASSPHKDTQYF.

The genes are TRBV27 and TRBJ1-5; D may be TRBD1 (5 bases). The CDR3 extends over 17 amino acids. Germline V gene sequence: CDR1 MNHEY, CDR2 SMNVEV (reference sequence). Deletions cut 2 bases from V and 5 bases from J, with 19 bases between. CDR3: CASSLNLEGSTHQPQHF. In DNA form, the CDR3 reads TGTGCCAGCAGTTTAAATCTGGAGGGGTCGACACATCAGCCCCAGCATTTT.

The rearrangement joins TRBV19 to TRBJ2-7, with 8 bases matching TRBD2. In germline, CDR1 is LNHDA, CDR2 SQIVND (reference sequence). V lost 3 bases to trimming and J lost 7 bases; unmatched junction nucleotides: 14. The CDR3 covers 16 residues. CDR3 amino acids: CASSIGTRSGSREQYF. DNA of the CDR3: TGTGCCAGTAGTATCGGAACGCGGAGCGGGAGTAGGGAGCAGTACTTC.

The chain recombines TRBV5-1 with TRBJ1-6, with a tentative D call TRBD1 (5 bases). Trimming took 2 bases from V and 7 from J, leaving 7 bases between them. The CDR3 sequence is 13 residues long. CDR1 and CDR2 from the germline V gene are SGHRS and YFSETQ. CDR3 in amino acids: CASSFPGNSPLHF. The DNA of the CDR3 is TGCGCCAGCAGCTTTCCAGGGAATTCACCCCTCCACTTT.

The V and J genes are TRBV29-1 and TRBJ1-2; D possibly corresponds to TRBD1 (5 bases). Germline CDR1 and CDR2: SQVTM and ANQGSEA. The CDR3 has 15 amino acids. Trimming shortened V by 0 bases and J by 4 bases, and 15 bases separated the two germline ends. The CDR3 reads CSVEDTGGLSYGYTF. CDR3 nucleotide sequence: TGCAGCGTTGAAGATACCGGGGGACTGAGCTATGGCTACACCTTC.

The V and J genes are TRBV9 and TRBJ2-1; 9 bases fit TRBD2. This CDR3 contains 14 residues. V lost 0 bases, J lost 8 bases, and 3 bases stayed unmatched. The V gene's germline CDR1 is SGDLS and CDR2 YYNGEE. The CDR3 is CASSVGGGAYEQFF. In nucleotides, the CDR3 is TGTGCCAGCAGCGTAGGCGGGGGGGCCTATGAGCAGTTCTTC.

V and J are TRBV7-3 and TRBJ2-1, with TRBD2 matching over 12 bases. The germline V gene encodes CDR1 SGHTA and CDR2 FQGTGA. This CDR3 contains 15 residues. V trimming: 6 bases; J trimming: 4 bases; junction bases outside the gene matches: 4. CDR3: CASSSGLAGYNEQFF. As DNA, the CDR3 is TGTGCCAGCAGTTCCGGACTAGCGGGGTACAATGAGCAGTTCTTC.

The rearrangement uses TRBV6-6 and TRBJ2-7; 9 bases align to TRBD1. V shed 4 bases, J shed 3 bases, and the junction held 10 bases outside the gene matches. CDR3 size: 16 residues. CDR1 and CDR2 (germline): MNHNY, SVGAGI (reference sequence). The CDR3 coding sequence is TGTGCCAGCAGTTCCCCCCCGGGACAGGGTAACTACGAGCAGTACTTC. This gives the protein CASSSPPGQGNYEQYF.

This chain links TRBV5-1 with TRBJ2-7; D possibly corresponds to TRBD1 (6 bases). The CDR3 length is 13 residues. V dropped 0 bases and J dropped 3 bases, with 7 bases sitting between them. The V gene's germline CDR1 is SGHRS and CDR2 YFSETQ. The CDR3 coding sequence is TGCGCCAGCAGCTTGGTAGGGGGCTACGAGCAGTACTTC. The encoded protein is CASSLVGGYEQYF.

J is TRBJ2-1 and V is TRBV19; D ambiguous. The ends were cut back, 3 bases at V and 4 bases at J, with 7 bases in the middle. The length of the CDR3 is 13 residues. In germline, CDR1 is LNHDA, CDR2 SQIVND (reference sequence). CDR3 coding DNA: TGTGCCAGTAGTATCCCTAATTACAATGAGCAGTTCTTC. It yields the protein CASSIPNYNEQFF.

The rearrangement uses TRBV5-1 and TRBJ2-4; 12 bases align to TRBD2. CDR1 and CDR2 (germline): SGHRS, YFSETQ. The CDR3 extends over 18 amino acids. With 0 bases clipped from V and 4 bases from J, the junction kept 8 bases outside the gene matches. In nucleotides, the CDR3 is TGCGCCAGCAGCTTGGATGCTAGCGGGAGGGCCCCGAAAAACATTCAGTACTTC. Amino acids: CASSLDASGRAPKNIQYF.

The chain employs TRBV25-1 and TRBJ1-6, with 9 bases aligning to TRBD1. Germline trimming cut 3 bases from V and 7 bases from J; bases unmatched to any gene: 4. The CDR3 runs to 15 residues. Germline loops: CDR1 MGHDK, CDR2 SYGVNS. In DNA, the CDR3 is TGTGCCAGCAGTGATCCTGGGACAGGGAATTCACCCCTCCACTTT. It codes for CASSDPGTGNSPLHF.

V gene TRBV5-1 combines with J gene TRBJ2-7, with 9 nucleotides matching TRBD1. This CDR3 region has 13 residues. J gave up 2 bases and V 7 bases, and 4 bases lay outside the gene matches. The germline CDR1 and CDR2 sequences are SGHRS and YFSETQ. The CDR3 loop is CASARTGAYEQYF. In DNA form, the CDR3 reads TGCGCCAGCGCCAGGACAGGGGCCTACGAGCAGTACTTC.

The sample holds a few counts of this clone. This chain connects TRBV6-6 to TRBJ1-5, with 12 bases fitting TRBD1. Germline V lookup: CDR1 MNHNY, CDR2 SVGAGI (reference sequence). The CDR3 is 16 amino acids. V dropped 1 base and J dropped 6; count of bases not matched to a gene: 4. The CDR3 is CASSYLGQGAGQPQHF. The CDR3, as DNA: TGTGCCAGCAGTTACTTGGGACAGGGGGCCGGTCAGCCCCAGCATTTT.

The chain joins TRBV11-3 to TRBJ2-7, with 10 nucleotides matching TRBD1. Germline CDR1 SGHNT, CDR2 YENEEA. The CDR3 is 14 residues long. V was pared by 3 bases and J by 7 bases, with 6 bases of the junction left unmatched. The DNA of the CDR3 is TGTGCCAGCAGCTTGGGACAGGGGTATGGGGAGCAGTACTTC. It translates to CASSLGQGYGEQYF.

V is TRBV9 and J is TRBJ1-2; 11 bases align to TRBD1. The trim removed 4 bases at V and 5 bases at J, leaving 4 bases unmatched. Germline V CDR1 and CDR2: SGDLS, YYNGEE. The CDR3 contains 14 residues. The CDR3 loop is CASSPGQGVYGYTF. The CDR3 DNA reads TGTGCCAGCAGCCCGGGACAGGGGGTTTATGGCTACACCTTC.

The chain employs TRBV5-1 and TRBJ2-7, with D unresolved. Germline lookup yields CDR1 SGHRS and CDR2 YFSETQ. Trimming removed 0 bases from V and 0 bases from J, with 13 bases in between. CDR3 length: 16 amino acids. The CDR3 region is CASSLVAGSISYEQYF. The CDR3 region has the DNA TGCGCCAGCAGCTTGGTAGCCGGGTCCATCTCCTACGAGCAGTACTTC.

The genes are TRBV7-9 and TRBJ2-1; tentatively, D is TRBD2 (5 bases). Germline V gene sequence: CDR1 SEHNR, CDR2 FQNEAQ (reference sequence). This CDR3 has 14 residues. V was cut by 7 bases and J by 2 bases, with 12 bases left in between. The CDR3 DNA sequence: TGTGCCAGCATTGTGGAGGACGCCTACAATGAGCAGTTCTTC. Amino acids: CASIVEDAYNEQFF.

The chain uses TRBV27 and TRBJ1-2; D remains ambiguous. This CDR3 is 15 amino acids long. From germline, CDR1 is MNHEY and CDR2 SMNVEV (reference sequence). The V end was cut by 0 bases, the J end by 4 bases, with 12 bases between. Here the CDR3 DNA reads TGTGCCAGCAGTTTATCTCCGGGATCGCTCTATGGCTACACCTTC. Its protein product is CASSLSPGSLYGYTF.

In DNA, the CDR3 is TGTGCCAGCAGTTTTGACAGAGTAAGAGAAGCTTTCTTT. It specifies CASSFDRVREAFF. The rearrangement joins TRBV27 to TRBJ1-1; the D gene is possibly TRBD1 (5 bases). V lost 3 bases and J 8 bases, leaving 13 bases between the germline ends. From germline, CDR1 is MNHEY and CDR2 SMNVEV (reference sequence). The CDR3 covers 13 residues.

The rearrangement joins TRBV7-3 to TRBJ2-2; 13 bases map to TRBD2. This CDR3 is 17 amino acids long. V lost 6 bases, J lost 1 base, and 5 bases stayed unmatched. Germline CDR1 SGHTA, CDR2 FQGTGA. CDR3 in amino acids: CASRSTSGGLNTGELFF. CDR3 DNA sequence: TGTGCCAGCAGATCGACTAGCGGGGGGCTGAACACCGGGGAGCTGTTTTTT.

The chain joins TRBV5-6 to TRBJ1-2; TRBD1 matches 10 bases. V was clipped by 2 bases and J by 5 bases; unmatched bases: 3. Germline V CDR1 and CDR2: SGHDT, YYEEEE. The CDR3 loop spans 14 amino acids. The CDR3 bases are TGTGCCAGCAGCTTTTGGACAGGGGGTTATGGCTACACCTTC. This gives the protein CASSFWTGGYGYTF.

The chain carries TRBV7-2 and TRBJ1-1; TRBD1 might be the D (5 bases). CDR3 length equals 13 residues. The germline V gene encodes CDR1 SGHTA and CDR2 FQGNSA. Trimming took 7 bases from V and 2 from J, leaving 11 bases between them. The CDR3 region is CASKVDRNTEAFF. In nucleotides, the CDR3 is TGTGCCAGCAAAGTTGACAGAAACACTGAAGCTTTCTTT.

The chain carries TRBV6-5 and TRBJ2-7; the D gene is possibly TRBD2 (7 bases). This CDR3 contains 14 residues. Trimming cost V 4 bases and J 2 bases, with 12 bases left between them. Germline V gives CDR1 MNHEY, CDR2 SVGAGI. Here the CDR3 reads CASSSGGLPYEQYF. CDR3 in DNA: TGTGCCAGCAGTTCCGGGGGGCTGCCCTACGAGCAGTACTTC.

The count of this clone is one. This chain joins TRBV10-3 and TRBJ1-2; 7 bases line up with TRBD1. Losses at the gene ends were 11 bases for V and 3 bases for J; bases not matched to a gene: 9. The CDR3 contains 13 residues. Per germline, CDR1 ENHRY and CDR2 SYGVKD. The CDR3 protein is CASRDSGDYGYTF. CDR3 DNA sequence: TGTGCCTCCCGGGACAGCGGCGACTATGGCTACACCTTC.

V usage is TRBV6-5 and J usage is TRBJ2-3; 9 positions agree with TRBD2. V was clipped by 7 bases and J by 1 base; unmatched bases: 6. The germline V gene encodes CDR1 MNHEY and CDR2 SVGAGI. The length of the CDR3 is 15 residues. The CDR3 DNA is TGTGCCAGCACACTGATAGCGGGGGGCACAGATACGCAGTATTTT. Its protein product is CASTLIAGGTDTQYF.

V gene TRBV4-1 combines with J gene TRBJ2-3, with TRBD2 matching over 13 bases. Unmatched junction bases numbered 11, after V lost 0 bases and J lost 14 bases. Germline lookup yields CDR1 MGHRA and CDR2 YSYEKL. CDR3 size: 16 residues. This chain's CDR3 is CASSQDRTSGRPMGYF. In DNA, the CDR3 is TGCGCCAGCAGCCAAGATCGGACTAGCGGGAGACCGATGGGGTATTTT.

The gene calls are TRBV5-4 and TRBJ1-1; 11 bases are shared with TRBD1. From germline, CDR1 is SGHNT and CDR2 YYREEE (reference sequence). This CDR3 is 14 amino acids long. The J segment lost 7 bases and the V segment lost 4 bases, leaving 6 bases of the junction unmatched. DNA of the CDR3: TGTGCCAGCAGCCCGGACAGGGGGCGCGGTGAAGCTTTCTTT. Amino acid sequence: CASSPDRGRGEAFF.